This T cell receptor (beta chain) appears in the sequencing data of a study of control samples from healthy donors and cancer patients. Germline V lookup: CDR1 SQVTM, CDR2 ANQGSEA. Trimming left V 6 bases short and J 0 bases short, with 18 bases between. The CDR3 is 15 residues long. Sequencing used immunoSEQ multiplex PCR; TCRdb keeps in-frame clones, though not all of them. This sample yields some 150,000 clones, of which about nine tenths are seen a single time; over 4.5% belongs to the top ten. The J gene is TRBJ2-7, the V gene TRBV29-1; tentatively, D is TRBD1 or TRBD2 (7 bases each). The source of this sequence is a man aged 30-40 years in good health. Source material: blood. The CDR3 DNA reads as TGCAGCGTCCAGGGGGGGAGTCGGAGCTCCTACGAGCAGTACTTC. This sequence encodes CSVQGGSRSSYEQYF.